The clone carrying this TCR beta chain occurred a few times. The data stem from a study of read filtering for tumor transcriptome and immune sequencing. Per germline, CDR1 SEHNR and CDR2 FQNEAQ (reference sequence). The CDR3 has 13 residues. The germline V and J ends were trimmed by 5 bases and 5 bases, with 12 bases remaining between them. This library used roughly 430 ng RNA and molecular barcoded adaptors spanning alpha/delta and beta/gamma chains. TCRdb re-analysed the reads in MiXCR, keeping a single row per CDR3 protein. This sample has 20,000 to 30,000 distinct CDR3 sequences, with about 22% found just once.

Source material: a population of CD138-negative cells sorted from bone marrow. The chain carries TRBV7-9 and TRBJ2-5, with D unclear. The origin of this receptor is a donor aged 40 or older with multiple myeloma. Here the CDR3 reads CASSREMWETQYF. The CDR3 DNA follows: TGTGCCAGCAGCCGTGAGATGTGGGAGACCCAGTACTTC.